This passage covers 14 T cell receptor beta chains from one sample sequenced in a study of T cell repertoires in cytomegalovirus infection. These receptors lack a known antigen. TCRdb passed the reads through MiXCR, listing each CDR3 protein once. The data hold about 350,000 distinct CDR3 sequences, with approximately 30% observed a single time. This specimen was cultured PBMCs, taken from culture after CMV antigen stimulation. Receptors were obtained from a human donor in good health (CMV status not recorded). Some clones in this sample may be carry-over from other donors' samples.

Ten or more counts support this clonotype. The rearrangement joins TRBV7-2 to TRBJ2-7; the match to TRBD2 covers 7 bases. The V gene end was trimmed by 5 bases and the J gene end by 4 bases; junction bases not matched to a gene: 8. Germline-derived CDR1 and CDR2 are SGHTA and FQGNSA. This CDR3 has 14 amino acids. In DNA, the CDR3 is TGTGCCAGCAGCCCACCTAGCGGTCGGTACGAGCAGTACTTC. Its translation: CASSPPSGRYEQYF.

This chain links TRBV7-2 with TRBJ2-2, with TRBD2 matching over 7 bases. This CDR3 has 16 residues. Germline assignment: CDR1 SGHTA and CDR2 FQGNSA. V lost 5 bases and J lost 1; bases outside the gene matches: 7. Here the CDR3 DNA reads TGTGCCAGCAGCCGCACAAGCGGGATGAACACCGGGGAGCTGTTTTTT. Translation gives CASSRTSGMNTGELFF.

This clonotype was counted only a few times. The chain joins TRBV27 to TRBJ2-1; the D is unclear. CDR1 and CDR2 from the germline V gene are MNHEY and SMNVEV (reference sequence). There are 12 residues in the CDR3. V was shortened by 3 bases and J by 7 bases, with 7 bases between the two germline ends. The CDR3 loop is CASSFGLNEQFF. DNA of the CDR3: TGTGCCAGCAGTTTCGGGCTTAATGAGCAGTTCTTC.

The genes are TRBV27 and TRBJ1-2; possible D gene TRBD1, 6 bases. Germline CDR1 MNHEY, CDR2 SMNVEV (reference sequence). V gave up 0 bases and J gave up 4 bases, with 9 bases separating them. The CDR3 runs 14 residues. The DNA for the CDR3 is TGTGCCAGCAGTTTATCGCAGGGGAGCTATGGCTACACCTTC. Translation: CASSLSQGSYGYTF.

This chain connects TRBV7-8 to TRBJ2-2; D tentatively fits TRBD1 or TRBD2 (5 bases each). Germline CDR1 SGHVS, CDR2 FQNEAQ. The CDR3 extends over 15 amino acids. The V and J ends lost 1 base and 4 bases respectively, with 10 bases between them. The CDR3 DNA reads as TGTGCCAGCAGCTTAGAGATTGGGGGCACCGGGGAGCTGTTTTTT. Amino acid sequence: CASSLEIGGTGELFF.

This clonotype was observed a few times. The genes are TRBV7-2 and TRBJ1-5, with TRBD1 as a possible D gene (5 bases). Germline CDR1 is SGHTA and CDR2 is FQGNSA. The CDR3 has 15 amino acids. Deletions cut 2 bases from V and 6 bases from J, with 14 bases between. CDR3: CASSLMGRGGQPQHF. For the CDR3, the DNA is TGTGCCAGCAGCTTAATGGGAAGGGGAGGTCAGCCCCAGCATTTT.

The J gene is TRBJ2-1, the V gene TRBV6-1, with D perhaps TRBD2 (6 bases). Trimming removed 7 bases from V and 7 bases from J, with 20 bases in between. Germline V gene data show CDR1 as MNHNS and CDR2 as SASEGT. The CDR3 sequence is 15 residues long. The CDR3 bases are TGTGCCAGCACCGAGGAGGGCCGAGAGACAAATGAGCAGTTCTTC. It encodes CASTEEGRETNEQFF.

The chain links TRBV7-9 to TRBJ1-2; D unresolved. CDR1 is SEHNR and CDR2 is FQNEAQ in the germline V gene (reference sequence). This CDR3 contains 13 residues. Trimming shortened V by 1 base and J by 6 bases, and 9 bases separated the two germline ends. The DNA of the CDR3 is TGTGCCAGCAGCTTAGGGGGTGCAAATGGCTACACCTTC. It specifies CASSLGGANGYTF.

The chain carries TRBV6-1 and TRBJ2-7; perhaps TRBD2 as D (5 bases). Germline loops: CDR1 MNHNS, CDR2 SASEGT. With 5 bases removed from V and 3 bases from J, the gap between germline ends came to 11 bases. There are 13 residues in the CDR3. CDR3 region: CASSPTGIYEQYV. The CDR3 region has the DNA TGTGCCAGCAGTCCGACGGGGATCTACGAGCAGTACGTC.

The chain is built from TRBV5-1 and TRBJ2-5; TRBD1 might be the D (6 bases). Trimming stripped 4 bases from V and 1 base from J, with 11 bases between. The CDR3 length is 14 residues. From germline, CDR1 is SGHRS and CDR2 YFSETQ. This CDR3 reads CASSMDRVQETQYF. Here the CDR3 DNA reads TGCGCCAGCAGCATGGACAGAGTCCAAGAGACCCAGTACTTC.

The table lists this clonotype with a count of one. V usage is TRBV12-3 or TRBV12-4 and J usage is TRBJ2-3; the match to TRBD1 covers 7 bases. This CDR3 contains 17 residues. The V gene end was trimmed by 7 bases and the J gene end by 0 bases; junction bases not matched to a gene: 13. CDR3 nucleotides: TGTGCCAGCACCCCAGGCATTAAGGGGGCTAGCACAGATACGCAGTATTTT. Protein sequence: CASTPGIKGASTDTQYF.

This clonotype was observed a handful of times. The chain is built from TRBV11-2 and TRBJ2-3; TRBD2 matches at 11 bases. CDR1 and CDR2 from the germline V gene are SGHAT and FQNNGV. V shed 1 base, J shed 0 bases, and the junction held 3 bases outside the gene matches. The CDR3 totals 17 residues. The CDR3 reads CASSLARTSGSTDTQYF. Here the CDR3 DNA reads TGTGCCAGCAGCTTAGCTCGGACTAGCGGGAGCACAGATACGCAGTATTTT.

J is TRBJ2-5 and V is TRBV19; D unclear. The CDR3 covers 13 residues. The V end was cut by 5 bases, the J end by 5 bases, with 12 bases between. Germline V gene sequence: CDR1 LNHDA, CDR2 SQIVND (reference sequence). As DNA, the CDR3 is TGTGCCAGTAGTTTCGGACGGGCGGAGACCCAGTACTTC. Translating it yields CASSFGRAETQYF.

The J gene is TRBJ1-6, the V gene TRBV19, with a weak D call TRBD1 (5 bases). V lost 5 bases, J lost 9 bases, and 5 bases lay in between. The CDR3 is made up of 11 amino acids. CDR1 and CDR2 (germline): LNHDA, SQIVND (reference sequence). The CDR3 sequence is CASSGGSPLHF. The CDR3 bases are TGTGCCAGTAGTGGGGGTTCACCCCTCCACTTT.